The 5 T cell receptor beta chains given below trace back to one sample, sequenced in a study of cytomegalovirus exposure and HLA in healthy donors. The PCR made use of 60 Vbeta and 13 Jbeta primers. This table comes from immunoSEQ multiplex PCR, and its TCRdb copy is limited to in-frame clones, with some not included. The top ten hold less than 9.5% of the sample, which has over 75,000 clones, over 70% seen once. The specimen sequenced was PBMCs. These receptors all come from a man in his fifties in good health and CMV-seropositive.

The V call is TRBV5-1, the J call TRBJ2-1; the match to TRBD1 covers 10 bases. Germline V lookup: CDR1 SGHRS, CDR2 YFSETQ. There are 15 residues in the CDR3. Germline trimming cut 0 bases from V and 5 bases from J; bases unmatched to any gene: 2. Here the CDR3 reads CASSLGGQGNNEQFF. In DNA, the CDR3 is TGCGCCAGCAGCTTGGGGGGACAGGGGAACAATGAGCAGTTCTTC.

V gene TRBV19 combines with J gene TRBJ1-5, with D unresolved. The V end lost 1 base, the J end lost 0 bases, and 7 bases lay between the germline ends. The germline gives CDR1 LNHDA, CDR2 SQIVND (reference sequence). The CDR3 length is 15 residues. This CDR3 is CASSIGHLSNQPQHF. The CDR3 coding sequence is TGTGCCAGTAGTATAGGACATCTTAGCAATCAGCCCCAGCATTTT.

The CDR3 nucleotides are TGTGCCAGCAGTTCTTTACAGGGGTCGATCTACGAGCAGTACTTC. Translating gives CASSSLQGSIYEQYF. This chain uses TRBV27 with TRBJ2-7, with 7 bases lining up with TRBD1. The CDR3 spans 15 residues. J gave up 3 bases and V 4 bases, and 9 bases lay outside the gene matches. Germline CDR1 MNHEY, CDR2 SMNVEV (reference sequence).

The V gene is TRBV6-4, the J gene TRBJ2-3; TRBD2 agrees at 9 bases. This CDR3 is 15 amino acids long. With 3 bases clipped from V and 0 bases from J, the junction kept 1 base outside the gene matches. Germline CDR1 reads MRHNA; CDR2 reads SNTAGT. The CDR3: CASSELAGSTDTQYF. CDR3 DNA sequence: TGTGCCAGCAGTGAACTAGCGGGTAGCACAGATACGCAGTATTTT.

This chain uses TRBV2 with TRBJ1-2; D ambiguous. Germline-derived CDR1 and CDR2 are SNHLY and FYNNEI. Trimming removed 9 bases at V and 7 bases at J, with 15 bases between. The CDR3 length is 12 residues. This chain's CDR3 is CAREDSRGGYTF. CDR3 DNA: TGTGCCAGAGAAGACTCCCGCGGTGGCTACACCTTC.